The 30 T cell receptor beta chains listed next were all sequenced from one sample in a study of T-cell reconstitution after alpha-beta-depleted transplantation in children. Preparation of the TCRbeta library involved a method that used unique molecular identifiers. In TCRdb, the PCR reads were re-called with MiXCR into one record per CDR3 protein. Of a few hundred thousand distinct CDR3 sequences listed, roughly 10% are singletons. The sample consisted of PBMCs from the stem cell graft donor, taken from the stem cell graft. These receptors originate from a human donor who donated a stem cell graft to a child with acute myeloid leukemia.

J is TRBJ2-1 and V is TRBV20-1, with 7 bases identical to TRBD2. J was trimmed by 8 bases and V by 3 bases; bases with no gene match: 10. Germline V gene sequence: CDR1 DFQATT, CDR2 SNEGSKA (reference sequence). The CDR3 loop spans 14 amino acids. In nucleotides, the CDR3 is TGCAGTGCTAGCGGGTCTAGCGGCGGATATGAGCAGTTCTTC. It specifies CSASGSSGGYEQFF.

This clonotype has only a few counts. The chain carries TRBV11-2 and TRBJ2-1, with 16 positions matching TRBD2. The CDR3 consists of 16 residues. Looked up from germline, CDR1 is SGHAT and CDR2 is FQNNGV. J gave up 11 bases and V 4 bases, and 8 bases lay outside the gene matches. CDR3 DNA: TGTGCCAGCAGCTCCCGGGGACTAGCGGGGGGGACTAAGCAGTTCTTC. This codes for CASSSRGLAGGTKQFF.

The chain joins TRBV20-1 to TRBJ1-1; D may be TRBD1 (6 bases). With 4 bases removed from V and 5 bases from J, the gap between germline ends came to 14 bases. The CDR3 has 13 amino acids. Per germline, CDR1 DFQATT and CDR2 SNEGSKA (reference sequence). The CDR3 is CSAMGGVRTEAFF. The DNA for the CDR3 is TGCAGTGCTATGGGGGGCGTGAGAACTGAAGCTTTCTTT.

The chain is built from TRBV7-2 and TRBJ2-2; 7 bases line up with TRBD2. Per germline, CDR1 SGHTA and CDR2 FQGNSA. V lost 4 bases, J lost 1 base, and 9 bases stayed unmatched. There are 17 residues in the CDR3. CDR3 nucleotides: TGTGCCAGCAGCTCGAAAACTCGGGGGGTGAACACCGGGGAGCTGTTTTTT. It specifies CASSSKTRGVNTGELFF.

This clonotype was picked up a small number of times. The chain combines TRBV5-5 with TRBJ1-1; D gene unclear. Germline loops: CDR1 SGHKS, CDR2 YYEKEE (reference sequence). The CDR3 is made up of 13 amino acids. V lost 4 bases, J lost 2 bases, and 9 bases lay in between. CDR3 in DNA: TGTGCCAGCAGCCGGACGACCAACACTGAAGCTTTCTTT. It encodes CASSRTTNTEAFF.

The chain is built from TRBV20-1 and TRBJ2-1, with 13 positions matching TRBD2. The CDR3 runs 15 residues. Germline trimming cut 3 bases from V and 8 bases from J; bases unmatched to any gene: 7. Germline V CDR1 and CDR2: DFQATT, SNEGSKA (reference sequence). CDR3 nucleotide sequence: TGCAGTGCTAGCCGGACTAGCGGGAGTAGGGATGAGCAGTTCTTC. Amino acids: CSASRTSGSRDEQFF.

This clonotype has only a few counts. This chain joins TRBV27 and TRBJ1-5; weak D call: TRBD1 (6 bases). Trimming removed 2 bases at V and 7 bases at J, with 12 bases between. The CDR3 consists of 14 residues. Germline V gene lookup returns CDR1 MNHEY and CDR2 SMNVEV (reference sequence). The CDR3 DNA follows: TGTGCCAGCAGTTTAAGGGCAGGGGTCCAGCCCCAGCATTTT. It is translated as CASSLRAGVQPQHF.

This rearrangement joins TRBV5-1 to TRBJ2-1, with D hard to call. The V end lost 4 bases, the J end lost 6 bases, and 8 bases lay between the germline ends. The CDR3 runs to 12 residues. Looked up from germline, CDR1 is SGHRS and CDR2 is YFSETQ. This chain's CDR3 is CASSPFFNEQFF. CDR3 coding DNA: TGCGCCAGCAGCCCTTTCTTCAATGAGCAGTTCTTC. Full variable domain (remainder filled in from reference TRBV5-1 and TRBJ2-1): KAGVTQTPRYLIKTRGQQVTLSCSPISGHRSVSWYQQTPGQGLQFLFEYFSETQRNKGNFPGRFSGRQFSNSRSEMNVSTLELGDSALYLCASSPFFNEQFFGPGTRLTVL.

There are a few counts of this clonotype. V is TRBV20-1 and J is TRBJ2-7; 11 bases match TRBD2. Trimming cost V 7 bases and J 2 bases; bases outside gene matches: 7. Per germline, CDR1 DFQATT and CDR2 SNEGSKA (reference sequence). CDR3 length: 14 residues. The CDR3 nucleotides read TGCAGTGTCAACCTAGCGGGAGGAACCTACGAGCAGTACTTC. Protein: CSVNLAGGTYEQYF.

The V and J genes are TRBV20-1 and TRBJ1-1; D remains ambiguous. Germline CDR1 is DFQATT and CDR2 is SNEGSKA (reference sequence). This CDR3 contains 12 residues. The germline V and J ends were trimmed by 2 bases and 4 bases, with 8 bases remaining between them. The CDR3 DNA sequence: TGCAGTGCTAGACCCCCGGCCACTGAAGCTTTCTTT. It encodes CSARPPATEAFF.

This clonotype was found a few times. V gene TRBV28 combines with J gene TRBJ2-7; D might be TRBD2 (5 bases). CDR1 MDHEN and CDR2 SYDVKM come from the germline V gene. CDR3 length equals 13 residues. Trimming shortened V by 5 bases and J by 7 bases, and 15 bases separated the two germline ends. The CDR3 loop reads CASSRNSVEEQYF. Written as DNA, the CDR3 is TGTGCCAGCAGTCGAAATAGCGTCGAAGAGCAGTACTTC.

This clonotype was observed a few times. The rearrangement uses TRBV2 and TRBJ2-5; D uncertain. CDR1 is SNHLY, CDR2 FYNNEI, per germline. The germline V and J ends were trimmed by 4 bases and 0 bases, with 9 bases remaining between them. The CDR3 is 14 residues long. CDR3 protein: CASSGGIYQETQYF. CDR3 in DNA: TGTGCCAGCAGTGGTGGCATCTACCAAGAGACCCAGTACTTC.

The chain links TRBV6-5 to TRBJ2-3; TRBD2 matches at 13 bases. The CDR3 length is 19 residues. J was trimmed by 0 bases and V by 2 bases; bases with no gene match: 8. Per germline, CDR1 MNHEY and CDR2 SVGAGI. The CDR3 sequence is CASSYPTSGGSHSTDTQYF. The CDR3 region has the DNA TGTGCCAGCAGTTACCCGACTAGCGGGGGGTCCCATAGCACAGATACGCAGTATTTT.

This clonotype occurred a few times. The J gene is TRBJ2-3, the V gene TRBV14; the D gene is possibly TRBD2 (6 bases). There are 15 residues in the CDR3. Between the trimmed V and J ends, which lost 2 bases and 2 bases, there was a span of 11 bases. The germline V gene encodes CDR1 SGHDN and CDR2 FVKESK. The CDR3 bases are TGTGCCAGCAGCCAACGGGGGAGAGTCACAGATACGCAGTATTTT. Protein product: CASSQRGRVTDTQYF.

This clonotype was picked up many times. The rearrangement uses TRBV29-1 and TRBJ2-1, with D perhaps TRBD1 (6 bases). CDR1 SQVTM and CDR2 ANQGSEA come from the germline V gene. Trimming took off 7 bases at V and 6 bases at J, with 10 bases between the two ends. The CDR3 sequence is 11 residues long. The CDR3 coding sequence is TGCAGCGCCCCAGGGGCCAATGAGCAGTTCTTC. Translating it yields CSAPGANEQFF.

This clonotype was observed at least ten times. The rearrangement links TRBV6-1 to TRBJ1-6, with D perhaps matching TRBD1 (5 bases). CDR1 and CDR2 (germline): MNHNS, SASEGT. V dropped 2 bases and J dropped 10 bases, with 12 bases sitting between them. This CDR3 spans 14 amino acids. The CDR3 nucleotides read TGTGCCAGCAGTGAAACGTATGGGGGATCACCCCTCCACTTT. It is translated as CASSETYGGSPLHF.

The V gene is TRBV20-1, the J gene TRBJ2-3, with TRBD2 as a possible D gene (6 bases). CDR1 and CDR2 (germline): DFQATT, SNEGSKA (reference sequence). Trimming took off 3 bases at V and 6 bases at J, with 7 bases between the two ends. The CDR3 is made up of 11 amino acids. Written as DNA, the CDR3 is TGCAGTGCTAGCGGGAGTGATACGCAGTATTTT. Its translation: CSASGSDTQYF.

The genes are TRBV13 and TRBJ2-5; 9 nucleotides line up with TRBD2. Trimming at V came to 5 bases and at J to 2 bases, leaving 6 bases not matched to a gene. Germline V CDR1 and CDR2: PRHDT, FYEKMQ (reference sequence). The CDR3 consists of 15 residues. The CDR3 nucleotides are TGTGCCAGCAGCCTTAGACTAGCGGTTCAAGAGACCCAGTACTTC. As protein: CASSLRLAVQETQYF.

The chain is built from TRBV12-3 or TRBV12-4 and TRBJ2-3; 13 bases line up with TRBD2. The V and J ends lost 2 bases and 8 bases, in that order; junction bases with no gene match: 13. The CDR3 sequence is 18 residues long. CDR3 residues: CASSLRSPGLAGSTTQYF. The CDR3 nucleotides are TGTGCCAGCAGTTTAAGGTCTCCGGGACTAGCGGGATCCACTACGCAGTATTTT.

This clonotype has just a few counts. V gene TRBV5-1 combines with J gene TRBJ2-3; 7 nucleotides align to TRBD2. Germline CDR1 SGHRS, CDR2 YFSETQ. This CDR3 is 15 amino acids long. Trimming removed 7 bases from V and 3 bases from J; junction bases left unmatched: 11. Here the CDR3 reads CASVPSGTTTDTQYF. CDR3 bases: TGCGCCAGCGTACCTAGCGGCACGACTACAGATACGCAGTATTTT.

This clonotype has a handful of counts. This chain links TRBV9 with TRBJ1-1; D gene unclear. Germline values: CDR1 SGDLS, CDR2 YYNGEE. This CDR3 spans 16 amino acids. Trimming stripped 0 bases from V and 3 bases from J, with 15 bases between. CDR3 coding DNA: TGTGCCAGCAGCGTAGGAATTATAGGGTCCCACACTGAAGCTTTCTTT. Protein: CASSVGIIGSHTEAFF.

The rearrangement joins TRBV5-1 to TRBJ2-3; D possibly corresponds to TRBD2 (7 bases). The V end was cut by 1 base, the J end by 5 bases, with 26 bases between. Germline V gene data show CDR1 as SGHRS and CDR2 as YFSETQ. This CDR3 is built from 19 residues. CDR3 sequence (DNA): TGCGCCAGCAGCTTGTTCTTCTATGGCGGGGGCCTTGGTGTAGATACGCAGTATTTT. Protein product: CASSLFFYGGGLGVDTQYF.

This chain uses TRBV2 with TRBJ2-3; 7 bases are shared with TRBD2. CDR3 length: 15 amino acids. V shed 4 bases, J shed 2 bases, and the junction held 6 bases outside the gene matches. Germline V gene sequence: CDR1 SNHLY, CDR2 FYNNEI. The CDR3 loop reads CASSGWREYTDTQYF. CDR3 sequence (DNA): TGTGCCAGCAGTGGTTGGCGGGAGTACACAGATACGCAGTATTTT.

This chain uses TRBV20-1 with TRBJ2-7, with 14 bases that match TRBD2. This CDR3 spans 13 amino acids. Per germline, CDR1 DFQATT and CDR2 SNEGSKA (reference sequence). V lost 6 bases to trimming and J lost 7 bases; unmatched junction nucleotides: 5. CDR3 protein: CSAEGLAGAEQYF. CDR3 nucleotide sequence: TGCAGTGCCGAGGGACTAGCGGGAGCGGAGCAGTACTTC.

The chain links TRBV29-1 to TRBJ1-2; D is possibly TRBD1 (6 bases). The V gene's germline CDR1 is SQVTM and CDR2 ANQGSEA. The CDR3 has 11 amino acids. Trimming shortened V by 7 bases and J by 5 bases, and 11 bases separated the two germline ends. CDR3 amino acids: CSARTAYGYTF. CDR3 DNA sequence: TGCAGCGCTAGGACAGCGTATGGCTACACCTTC.

This clonotype was seen many times. The genes are TRBV5-1 and TRBJ1-2; maybe TRBD1 (6 bases). The CDR3 runs to 16 residues. The V end lost 2 bases, the J end lost 6 bases, and 20 bases lay between the germline ends. CDR1 and CDR2 from the germline V gene are SGHRS and YFSETQ. The CDR3 sequence is CASSFPRSGAFDGYTF. CDR3 DNA: TGCGCCAGCAGCTTCCCCCGGTCGGGGGCGTTCGATGGCTACACCTTC. Filled out from reference TRBV5-1 and TRBJ1-2, the complete variable domain reads KAGVTQTPRYLIKTRGQQVTLSCSPISGHRSVSWYQQTPGQGLQFLFEYFSETQRNKGNFPGRFSGRQFSNSRSEMNVSTLELGDSALYLCASSFPRSGAFDGYTFGSGTRLTVV.

There are a few counts of this clonotype. The chain joins TRBV5-4 to TRBJ2-1, with D perhaps matching TRBD1 (6 bases). V was shortened by 4 bases and J by 5 bases, with 16 bases between the two germline ends. Germline V gene data show CDR1 as SGHNT and CDR2 as YYREEE (reference sequence). The CDR3 is 15 residues long. The CDR3 DNA reads TGTGCCAGCAGCGGAACAGGGTTAATTAACAATGAGCAGTTCTTC. This sequence encodes CASSGTGLINNEQFF.

This clonotype was observed a handful of times. The rearrangement links TRBV11-2 to TRBJ1-5, with 7 bases that match TRBD1. This CDR3 contains 19 residues. The V and J ends lost 5 bases and 3 bases, in that order; junction bases with no gene match: 19. Germline lookup yields CDR1 SGHAT and CDR2 FQNNGV. CDR3 region: CASSLQLGQVYLYNQPQHF. CDR3 coding DNA: TGTGCCAGCAGCCTACAACTCGGACAGGTGTACTTGTACAATCAGCCCCAGCATTTT.

The gene calls are TRBV5-1 and TRBJ1-5, with D maybe TRBD1 (6 bases). CDR1 and CDR2 from the germline V gene are SGHRS and YFSETQ. V shed 6 bases and J shed 1 base, with 23 bases lying between them. The CDR3 covers 18 residues. In DNA, the CDR3 is TGCGCCAGCATCTCGCAGTTCCGGACAGCAAGGAGCAATCAGCCCCAGCATTTT. Translation: CASISQFRTARSNQPQHF.

This clonotype was observed a handful of times. This chain links TRBV7-9 with TRBJ1-2, with D tentatively TRBD1 (5 bases). The CDR3 contains 17 residues. Trimming pared 1 base from V and 5 bases from J, leaving 20 bases between. Germline CDR1 SEHNR, CDR2 FQNEAQ (reference sequence). CDR3 DNA sequence: TGTGCCAGCAGCTTAGTCTTGAAAGGGGCTGTCGGTTATGGCTACACCTTC. Protein product: CASSLVLKGAVGYGYTF. Using reference TRBV7-9 and TRBJ1-2 for the parts outside the CDR3, the full variable domain is DTGVSQNPRHKITKRGQNVTFRCDPISEHNRLYWYRQTLGQGPEFLTYFQNEAQLEKSRLLSDRFSAERPKGSFSTLEIQRTEQGDSAMYLCASSLVLKGAVGYGYTFGSGTRLTVV.